The 5 T cell receptor beta chains below all came from one sample that was sequenced in a study of T cell responses to AZD1222 COVID-19 vaccine. The protocol was immunoSEQ multiplex PCR, while the TCRdb copy is restricted to in-frame clones and leaves out a portion. The data contain some 130,000 clones, roughly 90% of them singletons. The input for sequencing was peripheral blood, taken on day 0 of AZD1222 vaccination. All receptors derive from an adult in good health.

The chain uses TRBV3-1 (or the pseudogene TRBV3-2) and TRBJ2-7; 10 bases match TRBD2. The germline gives CDR1 LGHDT, CDR2 YNNKEL (reference sequence). CDR3 length: 20 residues. V lost 0 bases, J lost 4 bases, and 18 bases stayed unmatched. CDR3 sequence reads: CASSQELGVRASGRPYEQYF. The CDR3 nucleotides are TGTGCCAGCAGCCAAGAATTAGGGGTTCGTGCTAGCGGGAGACCGTACGAGCAGTACTTC.

The chain joins TRBV27 to TRBJ1-2; TRBD1 is a possible D gene (6 bases). The CDR3 is made up of 13 amino acids. Per the germline V gene, CDR1 is MNHEY and CDR2 is SMNVEV (reference sequence). V dropped 6 bases and J dropped 4 bases, with 12 bases sitting between them. The CDR3: CASRPTGGYGYTF. CDR3 in DNA: TGTGCCAGCAGACCGACAGGAGGCTATGGCTACACCTTC.

The CDR3 nucleotides read TGTGCCACCGGGGACATTTCCTACGAGCAGTACTTC. Translation gives CATGDISYEQYF. The gene calls are TRBV15 and TRBJ2-7, with D perhaps matching TRBD1 (6 bases). The CDR3 is 12 amino acids. V lost 8 bases to trimming and J lost 1 base, with 9 bases between them. CDR1 and CDR2 (germline): LNHNV, YYDKDF (reference sequence). Combining the CDR3 with reference TRBV15 and TRBJ2-7 gives the whole variable domain DAMVIQNPRYQVTQFGKPVTLSCSQTLNHNVMYWYQQKSSQAPKLLFHYYDKDFNNEADTPDNFQSRRPNTSFCFLDIRSPGLGDTAMYLCATGDISYEQYFGPGTRLTVT.

The rearrangement links TRBV3-1 (or the pseudogene TRBV3-2) to TRBJ1-6; D ambiguous. V lost 4 bases and J lost 7, with 5 bases in between. The CDR3 consists of 12 residues. Germline V gene data show CDR1 as LGHDT and CDR2 as YNNKEL (reference sequence). The CDR3 nucleotides are TGTGCCAGCAGCCCGGCGAATTCACCCCTCCACTTT. This codes for CASSPANSPLHF.

This chain uses TRBV6-2 or TRBV6-3 with TRBJ2-5; 10 bases agree with TRBD2. This CDR3 has 16 amino acids. Trimming at V came to 5 bases and at J to 1 base, leaving 7 bases not matched to a gene. Germline loops: CDR1 MNHEY, CDR2 SVGEGT. CDR3 sequence reads: CASSKGSGRPQETQYF. CDR3 in DNA: TGTGCCAGCAGTAAAGGTAGCGGGAGGCCCCAAGAGACCCAGTACTTC.